Listed below are T cell receptor beta chains from one sample, sequenced in a study of OX40 agonist ivuxolimab in advanced cancers. Clones were read by immunoSEQ multiplex PCR, and TCRdb kept only the in-frame ones, dropping some. The sample lists some 71,000 clones, 84% occurring once. The input for sequencing was CD4+ or CD8+ T cells sorted from blood, taken in a trial of the OX40 agonist ivuxolimab. These receptors were collected from an adult with an advanced solid tumor such as melanoma, head and neck, liver or kidney cancer. The CDR3 runs from the conserved cysteine through the conserved F or W. The D gene is left open where the match is weak. Clone size is given for some rows only: seen once, a few or many times, or a class if the clone is expanded.

V gene	J gene	clone size	D gene	CDR3 DNA	CDR3 protein
TRBV5-1	TRBJ2-7	-	TRBD1	TGCGCCAGCAGCTTGGCCCCTGGACAGGGATTATCCTACGAGCAGTACTTC	CASSLAPGQGLSYEQYF
TRBV9	TRBJ1-1	-	-	TGTGCCAGCAGCGTAGGGGGGGCGCTGAACACTGAAGCTTTCTTT	CASSVGGALNTEAFF
TRBV11-2	TRBJ2-6	-	-	TGTGCCAGCAGATTAACGGACAGCCTCTCTGGGGCCAACGTCCTGACTTTC	CASRLTDSLSGANVLTF
TRBV6-5	TRBJ1-4	-	-	TGTGCCAGCAGCTTCCAGGGTTTCACTAATGAAAAACTGTTTTTT	CASSFQGFTNEKLFF
TRBV14	TRBJ1-1	-	-	TGTGCCAGCAGCCCGAGGGCAGACGAAGCTTTCTTT	CASSPRADEAFF
TRBV27	TRBJ2-1	-	TRBD2	TGTGCCAGCAGTAGGAGCGGGAGGACCCACAATGAGCAGTTCTTC	CASSRSGRTHNEQFF
TRBV7-3	TRBJ2-7	-	-	TGTGCCAGCAGCTTAACCGCGGGCAGCACCTACGAGCAGTACTTC	CASSLTAGSTYEQYF
TRBV6-5	TRBJ1-5	few	-	TGTGCCACCCAGAGAGGACCAGATCAGCCCCAGCATTTT	CATQRGPDQPQHF
TRBV10-3	TRBJ2-7	-	TRBD2	TGTGCCATCAGTGAGTCTAGCGGGAGGGTCCCCTACGAGCAGTACTTC	CAISESSGRVPYEQYF
TRBV28	TRBJ2-7	-	TRBD1	TGTGCCAGCAGTTTAGACAGGGGCTCCTACGAGCAGTACTTC	CASSLDRGSYEQYF
TRBV19	TRBJ2-2	-	-	TGTGCCAGTCAAGTATCGGCGACAGGAACCGGGGAGCTGTTTTTT	CASQVSATGTGELFF
TRBV5-6	TRBJ2-7	-	TRBD1	TGTGCCAGCAGCGCCTTCGACAGGGAAACCTACGAGCAGTACTTC	CASSAFDRETYEQYF
TRBV5-5	TRBJ1-1	-	-	TGTGCCAGCAGCTCTGGGCCAGTGGGCACTGAAGCTTTCTTT	CASSSGPVGTEAFF
TRBV28	TRBJ1-5	-	TRBD1	TGTGCCAGCAGTTGGGGGACAGGGACGTATAGCAATCAGCCCCAGCATTTT	CASSWGTGTYSNQPQHF
TRBV6-6	TRBJ2-7	-	-	TGTGCCAGCAGTTACTCATCAGGGGCCGTGGGCTACGAGCAGTACTTC	CASSYSSGAVGYEQYF
TRBV7-2	TRBJ2-1	-	TRBD2	TGTGCCAGCAGCTTAGAAACGGGGGGAGAGCAGTTCTTC	CASSLETGGEQFF
TRBV19	TRBJ2-3	once	-	TGTGCCAGTAGACCGGAAGGAGATACGCAGTATTTT	CASRPEGDTQYF
TRBV19	TRBJ2-2	-	TRBD1	TGTGCCAGTACCCATGGGGACAGGTCCACCGGGGAGCTGTTTTTT	CASTHGDRSTGELFF
TRBV28	TRBJ2-4	-	-	TGTGCCAGCAGTTTACTGGGGTCCCAAAACATTCAGTACTTC	CASSLLGSQNIQYF
TRBV28	TRBJ1-3	-	-	TGTGCCAGCAAACGACAGCCTCGGGGCACCATATATTTT	CASKRQPRGTIYF
TRBV27	TRBJ2-4	-	-	TGTGCCAGCGCCTCGACAGCTCGTGACAAAAACATTCAGTACTTC	CASASTARDKNIQYF
TRBV18	TRBJ2-1	-	TRBD1	TGTGCCAGCTCAAACACAAATCCCGGGACAGGGAACAATGAGCAGTTCTTC	CASSNTNPGTGNNEQFF
TRBV7-2	TRBJ1-5	-	-	TGTGCCAGCAGCTTAGGTCACCTCAATCAGCCCCAGCATTTT	CASSLGHLNQPQHF
TRBV7-6	TRBJ2-1	-	-	TGTGCCAGCAGCCCCTTCGGGCTCCCCGGGGATGAGCAGTTCTTC	CASSPFGLPGDEQFF
TRBV9	TRBJ1-2	many	-	TGTGCCAGCAGCGTAAACAGGGACTATGGCTACACCTTC	CASSVNRDYGYTF
TRBV9	TRBJ1-2	-	TRBD1	TGTGCCAGCAGCGTAGAGCCGACAGGGGTTTTCTATGGCTACACCTTC	CASSVEPTGVFYGYTF
TRBV5-5	TRBJ2-1	-	-	TGTGCCAGCAGCATACTCACAATCGAGGAGCAGTTCTTC	CASSILTIEEQFF
TRBV30	TRBJ2-2	-	-	TGTGCCTGGACGGGGGCTAGCGGCTTTCCCACCGGGGAGCTGTTTTTT	CAWTGASGFPTGELFF
TRBV7-6	TRBJ2-2	-	TRBD2	TGTGCCAGCAGCTCTAGCGGGAGAAACACCGGGGAGCTGTTTTTT	CASSSSGRNTGELFF
TRBV21-1	TRBJ2-1	-	-	TGTGCCAGCAGCAAATATGCGGGAGAGTTAAACAATGAGCAGTTCTTC	CASSKYAGELNNEQFF
TRBV6-1	TRBJ1-5	-	-	TGTGCCAGCAGGAGGGGCAATCAGCCCCAGCATTTT	CASRRGNQPQHF
TRBV6-6	TRBJ2-1	-	-	TGTGCCAGCAGTTACGCGGACGGAGGGAATGAGCAGTTCTTC	CASSYADGGNEQFF
TRBV14	TRBJ1-2	few	-	TGTGCCAGCAGCCGGGGCCGCCTTGGCTACACCTTC	CASSRGRLGYTF
TRBV5-8	TRBJ1-1	-	-	TGTGCCAGCAGCTTCCCCCGGCGGCGATCGGTGAACACTGAAGCTTTCTTT	CASSFPRRRSVNTEAFF
TRBV23-1	TRBJ1-1	few	-	TGCGCCAGCAGTCACTCTTTCGGACAGCCGAACACTGAAGCTTTCTTT	CASSHSFGQPNTEAFF
TRBV25-1	TRBJ2-5	few	-	TGTGCCAGCAGTGAGCGTGGAGCGGGCCAAGAGACCCAGTACTTC	CASSERGAGQETQYF
TRBV28	TRBJ1-4	-	-	TGTGCCAGCAACGAAGCAACTAATGAAAAACTGTTTTTT	CASNEATNEKLFF
TRBV2	TRBJ2-3	few	-	TGTGCCAGCAGGTTTCCCGGCGCAGATACGCAGTATTTT	CASRFPGADTQYF
TRBV23-1	TRBJ2-7	-	-	TGCGCCAGCGAGACAGGGACAAACGGCGGGGTCGAGCAGTACTTC	CASETGTNGGVEQYF
TRBV28	TRBJ2-7	-	-	TGTGCCAGCACGCGGATTCGCCAGTACGAGCAGTACTTC	CASTRIRQYEQYF
TRBV9	TRBJ2-5	-	TRBD1	TGTGCCAGCAGCGTCCTCGACAGGGTAGGGGAGACCCAGTACTTC	CASSVLDRVGETQYF
TRBV5-1	TRBJ2-3	-	-	TGCGCCAGCAGCTCCAGACAGGGCACAGATACGCAGTATTTT	CASSSRQGTDTQYF
TRBV11-2	TRBJ1-1	-	TRBD1	TGTGCCAGCAGCTCGGGACAGCATAAAGCTTTCTTT	CASSSGQHKAFF
TRBV9	TRBJ2-1	-	TRBD2	TGTGCCAGCAGCGTAGACCAGCGGGACTACAATGAGCAGTTCTTC	CASSVDQRDYNEQFF
TRBV5-1	TRBJ2-5	-	-	TGCGCCAGCAGCTTCGCCACAGGGGCGGGGGAGACCCAGTACTTC	CASSFATGAGETQYF
TRBV18	TRBJ2-3	-	-	TGTGCCAGCTCAGACGATAGGGGGAATACGCAGTATTTT	CASSDDRGNTQYF